This T cell receptor (beta chain) was documented in a study of shared clonotypes between healthy human individuals. Whole-study context: A couple of women and a few men aged 18 to 49 served as donors.

V dropped 1 base and J dropped 3; count of bases not matched to a gene: 9. Germline-derived CDR1 and CDR2 are SGHRS and YFSETQ. This CDR3 region has 18 residues. Evenly divided among several immunoSEQ plates was the genomic DNA of each subset. The assay was immunoSEQ multiplex PCR, and TCRdb's table has in-frame clones only and misses some. There are more than 400,000 clones in the sample; around 80% occur only once, and 9.5% to 15% lies in the top ten. The healthy adult donors were HIV-negative and reported no recent acute infections or vaccinations. Unsorted samples used 85 million to 90 million PBMCs for genomic DNA.

This TCR derives from a middle-aged woman in good health. Some clones in this sample may be carry-over from other donors' samples. The genes are TRBV5-1 and TRBJ2-3; TRBD2 aligns across 12 bases. Sequenced sample: PBMCs. The DNA of the CDR3 is TGCGCCAGCAGCTTGATGCTAGCGGGAGGGCCGGGTACAGATACGCAGTATTTT. Its protein product is CASSLMLAGGPGTDTQYF.